This TCR beta chain was sequenced during a study of CD8+CD57+ T cells in acquired aplastic anemia. Turning to the study itself: Quantities of DNA derived from sorted CD4+ and CD8+ cells averaged roughly 3 ug.

The germline gives CDR1 LNHNV, CDR2 YYDKDF (reference sequence). The V and J ends lost 5 bases and 6 bases respectively, with 16 bases between them. The CDR3 totals 15 residues. The template used for profiling TCR beta VDJ and CDR3 was genomic DNA. TCRdb re-derived calls from the reads in MiXCR, one entry per CDR3 protein. The sample includes some 190,000 distinct CDR3 sequences, approximately 49% of them seen just once. Sequenced material: sorted CD4+, CD8+, or CD8+CD57+ T cells (not recorded which) from PBMCs. The receptor's source is a human donor in good health. This sequence joins TRBV15 and TRBJ1-4; no reliable D call. CDR3 DNA sequence: TGTGCCACCAGCGGACCGAGGACCGAGGATGAAAAACTGTTTTTT. Encoded protein: CATSGPRTEDEKLFF.